This T cell receptor beta chain came from a study of cytomegalovirus exposure and HLA in healthy donors. Assay used: immunoSEQ multiplex PCR; TCRdb lists only in-frame clones, some missing. The sample holds roughly 75,000 clones; around 94% are singletons and the top ten take 2.1%. These donors were members of the approximately 120-subject validation cohort, a group separate from the approximately 700-subject first cohort. Notes on this clone: The antigen is not known.

Study-level results: Reports showed the classifier diagnosing cytomegalovirus status with high specificity and sensitivity. Researchers catalogued 150 or so TCR beta chains as cytomegalovirus-associated.

The specimen sequenced was PBMCs. This clonotype was obtained from a woman younger than 35 in good health and CMV-seronegative.

CDR3 in DNA: TGTGCCAGCAGTACGGGACAAAGCAATCAGCCCCAGCATTTT. Its protein is CASSTGQSNQPQHF. The genes are TRBV2 and TRBJ1-5; tentative D call: TRBD1 (6 bases). V lost 5 bases to trimming and J lost 1 base, with 9 bases between them. In germline, CDR1 is SNHLY, CDR2 FYNNEI. The length of the CDR3 is 14 residues.